Presented here are 3 T cell receptor beta chains from one specimen sequenced in a study of blood T cell repertoires in COVID-19 (TCRdb year 2020). To prepare the library, the immunoSEQ multiplex PCR assay was applied. TCRdb stores this immuneACCESS table with in-frame sequences only. Part of the clones is absent; in the studies checked, under half of the shortfall reflects unresolved V genes, and no reason is known for the rest. This sample is represented by just over 80,000 clones; roughly four fifths of them were singletons. The ten top clones hold about a fifth of the sample. Sequenced input: peripheral blood. These receptors were taken from a woman at least 80 years old with active or convalescent COVID-19.

The J gene is TRBJ2-5, the V gene TRBV19, with TRBD1 matching over 7 bases. Germline lookup yields CDR1 LNHDA and CDR2 SQIVND (reference sequence). V trimming: 5 bases; J trimming: 0 bases; junction bases outside the gene matches: 3. CDR3 size: 14 residues. The CDR3 region is CASSPTGDQETQYF. CDR3 sequence (DNA): TGTGCCAGTAGTCCTACAGGGGACCAAGAGACCCAGTACTTC. The whole variable domain, remainder taken from reference TRBV19 and TRBJ2-5, is DGGITQSPKYLFRKEGQNVTLSCEQNLNHDAMYWYRQDPGQGLRLIYYSQIVNDFQKGDIAEGYSVSREKKESFPLTVTSAQKNPTAFYLCASSPTGDQETQYFGPGTRLLVL.

The V gene is TRBV7-8, the J gene TRBJ2-7; no definite D call. V lost 5 bases to trimming and J lost 6 bases, with 11 bases between them. Germline lookup yields CDR1 SGHVS and CDR2 FQNEAQ. The CDR3 has 12 amino acids. CDR3: CASSRTGREQYF. DNA for the CDR3: TGTGCCAGCAGCCGTACGGGTCGCGAGCAGTACTTC.

The gene calls are TRBV2 and TRBJ1-6; 10 bases line up with TRBD1. The J segment lost 7 bases and the V segment lost 5 bases, leaving 2 bases of the junction unmatched. The CDR3 covers 14 residues. Germline loops: CDR1 SNHLY, CDR2 FYNNEI. This chain's CDR3 is CASSRTGGNSPLHF. The CDR3 coding sequence is TGTGCCAGCAGTAGGACAGGGGGGAATTCACCCCTCCACTTT. Filled out from reference TRBV2 and TRBJ1-6, the complete variable domain reads EPEVTQTPSHQVTQMGQEVILRCVPISNHLYFYWYRQILGQKVEFLVSFYNNEISEKSEIFDDQFSVERPDGSNFTLKIRSTKLEDSAMYFCASSRTGGNSPLHFGNGTRLTVT.